The entry below describes one T cell receptor (beta chain). The antigen remains unidentified. It was with 60 Vbeta and 13 Jbeta primers that the PCR ran. Sequencing used immunoSEQ multiplex PCR; TCRdb keeps in-frame clones, though not all of them. The sample yields over 150,000 clones, approximately 78% seen once. This sample was included in a study of cytomegalovirus exposure and HLA in healthy donors. Broader study findings: Sequencing had likely introduced a cluster of highly shared sequence variants as an artifact. TCR beta chain V- and J-gene trimming was linked, in a later analysis, to a missense variant in DCLRE1C.

The CDR3 sequence is 13 residues long. The V end lost 8 bases, the J end lost 3 bases, and 13 bases lay between the germline ends. Looked up from germline, CDR1 is SGHTS and CDR2 is YDEGEE. The rearrangement links TRBV5-8 to TRBJ2-3, with D maybe TRBD2 (5 bases). The sample taken for sequencing was PBMCs. This TCR derives from a male donor in good health and CMV-seropositive. Here the CDR3 DNA reads TGTGCCAGTACTAGTTTTCCTACAGATACGCAGTATTTT. Translation gives CASTSFPTDTQYF.